The 9 T cell receptor beta chains below were found in one sample sequenced in a study of T cell clonality in common variable immunodeficiency. Study-wide results and caveats: In common variable immunodeficiency, TCR beta chains reportedly carried fewer deletions and N-nucleotide insertions.

Their cognate antigens are unknown. The repertoire was sequenced with immunoSEQ multiplex PCR; TCRdb's copy has only in-frame clones and lacks some. This repertoire holds about 20,000 clones, and none appear only once. Sequencing was done on a sample of peripheral blood mononuclear cells. These receptors were collected from a human donor with common variable immunodeficiency.

As concerns this clone: The sequenced fragment ends 3 residues before the CDR3 boundary, so the rest is inferred from the germline J gene. The chain is built from TRBV7-8 and TRBJ2-5; no reliable D call. V lost 4 bases to trimming and J lost 7 bases, with 7 bases between them. Germline V gene lookup returns CDR1 SGHVS and CDR2 FQNEAQ. The CDR3 covers 11 residues. The CDR3 DNA, read in part, is TGTGCCAGCAGCTCAAGCCCGACC. This sequence encodes CASSSSPT. The full CDR3 protein reads CASSSSPTQYF.

Regarding this clone: The read gets to within 3 residues of the CDR3 end, and the germline J gene fills in the rest. This rearrangement joins TRBV19 to TRBJ1-5; perhaps TRBD1 as D (5 bases). The CDR3 contains 16 residues. Germline CDR1 LNHDA, CDR2 SQIVND (reference sequence). V lost 3 bases and J lost 2, with 14 bases in between. This CDR3 is CASSIQGVTGNQPQHF. The part of the CDR3 DNA that was read is TGTGCCAGTAGTATCCAGGGAGTGACGGGCAATCAGCCC. The full variable domain, in which reference TRBV19 and TRBJ1-5 provide the parts outside the CDR3, is DGGITQSPKYLFRKEGQNVTLSCEQNLNHDAMYWYRQDPGQGLRLIYYSQIVNDFQKGDIAEGYSVSREKKESFPLTVTSAQKNPTAFYLCASSIQGVTGNQPQHFGDGTRLSIL.

To note about this clone: The CDR3 is cut off 3 residues early in the read; its end comes from the germline J gene. The rearrangement uses TRBV6-1 and TRBJ2-5; a possible D gene is TRBD2 (5 bases). V shed 1 base and J shed 4 bases, with 16 bases lying between them. Germline loops: CDR1 MNHNS, CDR2 SASEGT. The CDR3 extends over 16 amino acids. The CDR3 spells CASSEVRGLFSETQYF. CDR3 DNA, as far as it was read: TGTGCCAGCAGTGAAGTGCGCGGGCTCTTTTCAGAGACC.

About this clone itself: Read sequence stops 3 residues before the CDR3 end, and the germline J gene provides the missing end. The V gene is TRBV19, the J gene TRBJ2-7; a weak D match, TRBD2 (5 bases). Germline CDR1 reads LNHDA; CDR2 reads SQIVND (reference sequence). Trimming took off 5 bases at V and 4 bases at J, with 18 bases between the two ends. This CDR3 region has 15 residues. The CDR3 bases that were read are TGTGCCAGTAGTCCCCAAGGCAGGACTGGGTACGAG. Translated: CASSPQGRTGYE. The full CDR3 protein reads CASSPQGRTGYEQYF.

With regard to this clone: Coverage ceases 3 residues before the CDR3 finishes, and the germline J gene fills in the end. This chain connects TRBV19 to TRBJ2-1; 7 bases map to TRBD2. V lost 7 bases, J lost 4 bases, and 7 bases stayed unmatched. The CDR3 runs 14 residues. The germline V gene encodes CDR1 LNHDA and CDR2 SQIVND (reference sequence). The CDR3 region is CASKGEGLYNEQFF. CDR3 bases read: TGTGCCAGTAAAGGGGAGGGCTTGTACAATGAG.

This clone turned up a few times. The read is 3 residues too short to cover the CDR3 end, so that end is filled in from the germline J gene. This sequence joins TRBV18 and TRBJ2-3, with 9 bases identical to TRBD2. The CDR3 contains 14 residues. J gave up 7 bases and V 6 bases, and 8 bases lay outside the gene matches. CDR1 KGHSH and CDR2 LQKENI come from the germline V gene. The CDR3 protein is CASSEAGGGYTQYF. The sequenced part of the CDR3 DNA is TGTGCCAGCTCCGAAGCGGGAGGAGGTTATACG.

A note on this clone: The CDR3 extends 3 residues past the end of the read, so its final part is completed from the germline J gene. This chain links TRBV18 with TRBJ2-7; D is possibly TRBD1 (6 bases). The CDR3 is made up of 16 amino acids. Trimming removed 0 bases at V and 2 bases at J, with 14 bases between. Germline values: CDR1 KGHSH, CDR2 LQKENI. CDR3 region: CASSPPGTHSTYEQYF. Incomplete CDR3 DNA: TGTGCCAGCTCACCACCCGGGACACATTCGACCTACGAG.

In regard to this clone: The read gets to within 3 residues of the CDR3 end, and the germline J gene fills in the rest. This chain uses TRBV2 with TRBJ1-4; D might be TRBD1 (5 bases). Germline CDR1 and CDR2: SNHLY and FYNNEI. The CDR3 contains 14 residues. V was cut by 9 bases and J by 7 bases, with 18 bases left in between. CDR3 DNA (partial): TGTGCCAGTTCGAGGGGCTCACGTGGTGAAAAA. Translating it yields CASSRGSRGEK. The entire CDR3 protein reads CASSRGSRGEKLFF.

Concerning this clone itself: The CDR3 end is not reached by the read, which stops 3 residues before it; the germline J gene fills it in. This chain uses TRBV2 with TRBJ1-2; TRBD1 might be the D (5 bases). CDR3 length: 14 residues. Germline lookup yields CDR1 SNHLY and CDR2 FYNNEI. CDR3 sequence: CASRISQGGRGYTF. The DNA read from the CDR3 is TGTGCCAGCAGGATCTCTCAGGGAGGGAGGGGC.